The T cell receptor (beta chain) described here comes from a study of T cell responses to AZD1222 COVID-19 vaccine. General study results and limits: Spike-specific TCR breadth and depth went up after people got two AZD1222 doses. The donor group comprised mostly white British people and more females; the analysis possibly underestimated clonal diversity.

Details on this clone: Its antigen is not known.

Some clones are missing from TCRdb's copy, which holds only in-frame ones; the method was immunoSEQ multiplex PCR. The profile shows about 150,000 clones, approximately 90% of them singletons. CDR1 SGHNT and CDR2 YYREEE come from the germline V gene (reference sequence). The germline V and J ends were trimmed by 1 base and 2 bases, with 8 bases remaining between them. The CDR3 totals 14 residues. Sequenced here: peripheral blood, sampled on day 0 of AZD1222 vaccination. V and J are TRBV5-4 and TRBJ2-3; D ambiguous. This TCR derives from an adult in good health. The CDR3 region has the DNA TGTGCCAGCAGCTTGAACCTGTACACAGATACGCAGTATTTT. Protein product: CASSLNLYTDTQYF.